These 11 T cell receptor beta chains were all obtained from the same sample, sequenced in a study of T cells after posttransplantation cyclophosphamide. Sequencing used immunoSEQ multiplex PCR; TCRdb keeps in-frame clones, though not all of them. The repertoire has 45,000 to 55,000 clones, none seen only once; the ten largest take roughly 2.4%. The sample taken for sequencing was PBMCs. The receptors were sampled from a man aged 40-55 years in good health, CMV-negative, and a related stem cell transplant donor.

This clone was found a few times. The rearrangement uses TRBV28 and TRBJ2-5, with a possible D match to TRBD2 (6 bases). The end of the DNA is better explained by TRBJ2-7, so the J call may be wrong. CDR1 is MDHEN, CDR2 SYDVKM, per germline. This CDR3 comprises 15 residues. The CDR3 region is CASSLVGGNAYEQYF. CDR3 DNA: TGTGCCAGCAGTTTAGTGGGCGGGAACGCCTACGAGCAGTACTTC.

This clone was seen ten or more times. The chain uses TRBV28 and TRBJ2-7; TRBD1 is a possible D gene (6 bases). V lost 5 bases, J lost 5 bases, and 25 bases lay in between. Germline V CDR1 and CDR2: MDHEN, SYDVKM. This CDR3 has 17 amino acids. The CDR3 bases are TGTGCCAGCAGTCCCCCGTGGGGGACACCAAGCCGGCACGAGCAGTACTTC. Protein: CASSPPWGTPSRHEQYF.

This chain uses TRBV7-2 with TRBJ2-3, with a tentative D call TRBD1 (5 bases). The germline V gene has CDR1 SGHTA and CDR2 FQGNSA. With 4 bases removed from V and 3 bases from J, the gap between germline ends came to 11 bases. The CDR3 has 14 residues. In DNA, the CDR3 is TGTGCCAGCAGCTCCAGGGCAGGGACAGATACGCAGTATTTT. It codes for CASSSRAGTDTQYF.

The sample holds many counts of this clone. This chain connects TRBV7-9 to TRBJ2-5, with 8 positions matching TRBD1. The CDR3 totals 17 residues. CDR1 and CDR2 from the germline V gene are SEHNR and FQNEAQ (reference sequence). V trimming: 2 bases; J trimming: 0 bases; junction bases outside the gene matches: 8. CDR3 DNA sequence: TGTGCCAGCAGCTTAAAACAGGGGGGACGGTACCAAGAGACCCAGTACTTC. Its translation is CASSLKQGGRYQETQYF.

This clone was counted many times. J is TRBJ2-1 and V is TRBV7-9; 13 bases agree with TRBD2. The CDR3 is made up of 18 amino acids. Germline-derived CDR1 and CDR2 are SEHNR and FQNEAQ (reference sequence). Trimming removed 6 bases from V and 9 bases from J; junction bases left unmatched: 17. CDR3 loop: CASSTLLTSGRASGEQFF. In DNA form, the CDR3 reads TGTGCCAGCAGTACTCTCCTTACTAGCGGGAGGGCCTCGGGTGAGCAGTTCTTC.

This clone appeared many times. The chain links TRBV11-3 to TRBJ2-5, with D uncertain. V was shortened by 1 base and J by 5 bases, with 8 bases between the two germline ends. This CDR3 region has 13 residues. The germline gives CDR1 SGHNT, CDR2 YENEEA. DNA for the CDR3: TGTGCCAGCAGCTTAGTACAGTGGGAGACCCAGTACTTC. Protein product: CASSLVQWETQYF.

This clone was detected many times. This chain joins TRBV5-1 and TRBJ2-1; the match to TRBD2 covers 8 bases. The J segment lost 6 bases and the V segment lost 0 bases, leaving 8 bases of the junction unmatched. The CDR3 contains 16 residues. From germline, CDR1 is SGHRS and CDR2 YFSETQ. The CDR3 region is CASSLDPGGPVNEQFF. In DNA, the CDR3 is TGCGCCAGCAGCTTGGACCCGGGAGGGCCTGTCAATGAGCAGTTCTTC. Full variable domain (rest looked up from reference TRBV5-1 and TRBJ2-1): KAGVTQTPRYLIKTRGQQVTLSCSPISGHRSVSWYQQTPGQGLQFLFEYFSETQRNKGNFPGRFSGRQFSNSRSEMNVSTLELGDSALYLCASSLDPGGPVNEQFFGPGTRLTVL.

For this clone: One base away lies a much larger clone, so this may be a sequencing read error. The V and J genes are TRBV28 and TRBJ2-5; unclear D gene. The DNA end favors TRBJ2-7, so the J call may be wrong. This CDR3 is built from 11 residues. The germline gives CDR1 MDHEN, CDR2 SYDVKM. CDR3 sequence (DNA): TGTGCCAGCAGTTCCTACTACGAGCAGTACTTC. This sequence encodes CASSSYYEQYF.

This clone was recorded at least ten times. The chain is built from TRBV5-5 and TRBJ1-3; 7 bases match TRBD1. Germline trimming cut 5 bases from V and 5 bases from J; bases unmatched to any gene: 7. This CDR3 region has 14 residues. Germline CDR1 is SGHKS and CDR2 is YYEKEE (reference sequence). The CDR3 region is CASSPGQSRNTIYF. The CDR3 DNA reads as TGTGCCAGCAGTCCGGGACAGTCACGAAACACCATATATTTT.

This clone occurred many times. The chain is built from TRBV30 and TRBJ1-2; 9 positions match TRBD1. The CDR3 loop spans 14 amino acids. Per germline, CDR1 GTSNPN and CDR2 SVGIG (reference sequence). With V trimmed by 2 bases and J by 5 bases, 6 bases remained unmatched. The DNA for the CDR3 is TGTGCCTGGAGTTCAAAGACAGGGGGTTATGGCTACACCTTC. This translates into CAWSSKTGGYGYTF.

This clone was seen at least ten times. The V and J genes are TRBV6-5 and TRBJ2-1; maybe TRBD1 (6 bases). Germline V gene sequence: CDR1 MNHEY, CDR2 SVGAGI. V was pared by 4 bases and J by 10 bases, with 8 bases between. This CDR3 is built from 11 residues. The DNA for the CDR3 is TGTGCCAGCAGTTCCGGGACAGAGCAGTTCTTC. Translated, it gives CASSSGTEQFF.